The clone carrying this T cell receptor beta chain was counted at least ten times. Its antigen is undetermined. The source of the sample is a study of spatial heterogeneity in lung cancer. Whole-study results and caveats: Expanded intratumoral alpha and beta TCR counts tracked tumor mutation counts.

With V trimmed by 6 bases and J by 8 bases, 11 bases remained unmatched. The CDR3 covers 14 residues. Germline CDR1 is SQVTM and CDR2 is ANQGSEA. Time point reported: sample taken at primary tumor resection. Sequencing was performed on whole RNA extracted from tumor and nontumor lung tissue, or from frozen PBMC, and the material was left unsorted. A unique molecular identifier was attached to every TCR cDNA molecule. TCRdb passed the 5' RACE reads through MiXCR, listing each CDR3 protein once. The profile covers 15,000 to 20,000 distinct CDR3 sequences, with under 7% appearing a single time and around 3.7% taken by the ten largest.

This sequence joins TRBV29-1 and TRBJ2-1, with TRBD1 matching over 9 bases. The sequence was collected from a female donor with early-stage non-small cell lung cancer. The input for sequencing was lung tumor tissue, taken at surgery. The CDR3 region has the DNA TGCAGCGTGTCCGTAAGGACAGGGGCTCATGAGCAGTTCTTC. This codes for CSVSVRTGAHEQFF.